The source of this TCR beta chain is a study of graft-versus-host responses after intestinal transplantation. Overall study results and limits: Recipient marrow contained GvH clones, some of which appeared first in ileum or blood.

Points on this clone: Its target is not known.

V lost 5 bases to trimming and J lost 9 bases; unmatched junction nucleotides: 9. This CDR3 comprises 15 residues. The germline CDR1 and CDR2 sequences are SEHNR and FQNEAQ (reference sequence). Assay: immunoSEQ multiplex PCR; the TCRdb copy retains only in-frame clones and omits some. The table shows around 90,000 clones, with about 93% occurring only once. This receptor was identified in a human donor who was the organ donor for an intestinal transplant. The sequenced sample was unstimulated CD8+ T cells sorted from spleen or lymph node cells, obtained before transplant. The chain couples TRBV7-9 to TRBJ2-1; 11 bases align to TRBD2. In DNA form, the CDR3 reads TGTGCCAGCAGCAATAGCGGGGGGGAGATTAGTGAGCAGTTCTTC. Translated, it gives CASSNSGGEISEQFF.